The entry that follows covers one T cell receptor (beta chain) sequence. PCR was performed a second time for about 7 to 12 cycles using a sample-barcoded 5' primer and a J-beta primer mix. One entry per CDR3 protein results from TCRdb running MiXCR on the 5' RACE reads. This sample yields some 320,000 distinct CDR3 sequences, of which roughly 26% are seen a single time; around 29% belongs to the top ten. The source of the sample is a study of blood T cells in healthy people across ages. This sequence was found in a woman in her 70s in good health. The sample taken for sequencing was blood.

The CDR3: CASSQAGGGRSNEKLFF. The CDR3 coding sequence is TGCGCCAGCAGCCAAGCAGGTGGGGGCCGCTCTAATGAAAAACTGTTTTTT. This sequence joins TRBV4-1 and TRBJ1-4, with D possibly being TRBD1 (6 bases). This CDR3 region has 17 residues. V lost 1 base to trimming and J lost 3 bases, with 15 bases between them. CDR1 and CDR2 from the germline V gene are MGHRA and YSYEKL.